Presented here are 16 T cell receptor beta chains from one specimen sequenced in a study of response to subunit inactivated influenza vaccine. Each CDR3 protein gets one entry after TCRdb re-called the RT-PCR reads with MiXCR. The sample consists of roughly 160,000 distinct CDR3 sequences, approximately 10% of them appearing once. Source: non-naive T cells sorted from PBMCs, taken 45 days after vaccination. All receptors derive from a man aged 45-65 years who received an inactivated influenza vaccine.

This clonotype was seen ten or more times. J is TRBJ2-7 and V is TRBV4-3; 14 bases agree with TRBD2. This CDR3 has 16 amino acids. Germline V gene lookup returns CDR1 LGHNA and CDR2 YSLEER. Germline trimming cut 3 bases from V and 0 bases from J; bases unmatched to any gene: 1. The CDR3 bases are TGCGCCAGCAGCCACGGGACTAGCGGGAGCTCCTACGAGCAGTACTTC. This sequence encodes CASSHGTSGSSYEQYF.

The sample holds many counts of this clonotype. This chain links TRBV28 with TRBJ2-2, with 7 bases that match TRBD2. J was trimmed by 5 bases and V by 11 bases; bases with no gene match: 2. This CDR3 is 11 amino acids long. Germline-derived CDR1 and CDR2 are MDHEN and SYDVKM. This CDR3 reads CAGEGTGELFF. CDR3 nucleotides: TGTGCCGGGGAGGGTACCGGGGAGCTGTTTTTT. The full variable domain, with the rest looked up from reference TRBV28 and TRBJ2-2, is DVKVTQSSRYLVKRTGEKVFLECVQDMDHENMFWYRQDPGLGLRLIYFSYDVKMKEKGDIPEGYSVSREKKERFSLILESASTNQTSMYLCAGEGTGELFFGEGSRLTVL.

This clonotype showed up just a few times. The CDR3 here is CAISADSGQPYEQYF. DNA of the CDR3: TGTGCCATCAGTGCCGACTCTGGACAGCCCTACGAGCAGTACTTC. This chain links TRBV10-3 with TRBJ2-7, with a possible D match to TRBD1 (6 bases). Germline lookup yields CDR1 ENHRY and CDR2 SYGVKD. CDR3 length: 15 residues. Trimming stripped 4 bases from V and 2 bases from J, with 15 bases between.

This clonotype appeared many times. This chain connects TRBV6-5 to TRBJ2-4; the D call may be TRBD1 or TRBD2 (5 bases each). The CDR3 runs 15 residues. V shed 0 bases and J shed 9 bases, with 15 bases lying between them. In germline, CDR1 is MNHEY, CDR2 SVGAGI. In DNA, the CDR3 is TGTGCCAGCAGTTACTCGGACCGGGGCGTGGGCATTCAGTACTTC. This encodes CASSYSDRGVGIQYF.

This clonotype was recorded at least ten times. The chain carries TRBV20-1 and TRBJ2-1; D possibly uses TRBD1 or TRBD2 (6 bases each). The CDR3 length is 13 residues. Germline-derived CDR1 and CDR2 are DFQATT and SNEGSKA (reference sequence). V lost 1 base and J 7 bases, leaving 11 bases between the germline ends. The CDR3, as DNA: TGCAGTGCTAGAGGGGGGGCGGGTAATGAGCAGTTCTTC. Amino acids: CSARGGAGNEQFF.

In this sample, this clonotype turned up a few times. V gene TRBV5-1 combines with J gene TRBJ2-5, with D possibly TRBD1 on 6 matching bases. The germline V gene encodes CDR1 SGHRS and CDR2 YFSETQ. The CDR3 runs to 15 residues. V lost 0 bases, J lost 1 base, and 10 bases lay in between. The CDR3 loop is CASSLDMGAQETQYF. CDR3 coding DNA: TGCGCCAGCAGCTTGGATATGGGGGCCCAAGAGACCCAGTACTTC.

In its sample, this clonotype was seen a few times. The rearrangement uses TRBV20-1 and TRBJ1-5; 7 nucleotides agree with TRBD1. The trim removed 7 bases at V and 4 bases at J, leaving 10 bases unmatched. The CDR3 extends over 14 amino acids. From germline, CDR1 is DFQATT and CDR2 SNEGSKA (reference sequence). The CDR3 here is CSGKTGWRNQPQHF. CDR3 nucleotides: TGCAGTGGGAAGACAGGGTGGAGAAATCAGCCCCAGCATTTT.

This clonotype occurred many times. The V call is TRBV11-2, the J call TRBJ2-3; 10 bases map to TRBD2. The V gene's germline CDR1 is SGHAT and CDR2 FQNNGV. The CDR3 is 18 amino acids. V lost 7 bases and J lost 1; bases outside the gene matches: 14. The CDR3 DNA is TGTGCCAGCACCTCCGGGGGCGGGACTAGCGACCGCACAGATACGCAGTATTTT. This sequence encodes CASTSGGGTSDRTDTQYF.

This clonotype occurred a few times. V usage is TRBV20-1 and J usage is TRBJ2-1; D uncertain. The CDR3 covers 11 residues. V was cut by 3 bases and J by 7 bases, with 7 bases left in between. From germline, CDR1 is DFQATT and CDR2 SNEGSKA (reference sequence). The DNA of the CDR3 is TGCAGTGCTAGTATGGGGAATGAGCAGTTCTTC. It is translated as CSASMGNEQFF.

This sequence joins TRBV13 and TRBJ2-7; 7 bases map to TRBD1. Germline V CDR1 and CDR2: PRHDT, FYEKMQ (reference sequence). The CDR3 covers 13 residues. V lost 4 bases to trimming and J lost 3 bases; unmatched junction nucleotides: 3. Here the CDR3 DNA reads TGTGCCAGCAGCTCCAGGGGGATCTACGAGCAGTACTTC. As protein: CASSSRGIYEQYF.

The chain uses TRBV12-3 or TRBV12-4 and TRBJ2-1; tentative D call: TRBD1 (5 bases). The CDR3 consists of 16 residues. The V gene lost 5 bases and the J gene lost 3 bases, with 17 bases spanning the gap. DNA for the CDR3: TGTGCCAGCAGTCCGGGCAGGGCTCCGGGCTACAATGAGCAGTTCTTC. This gives the protein CASSPGRAPGYNEQFF.

A few counts support this clonotype. The chain joins TRBV6-2 or TRBV6-3 to TRBJ2-5; 7 bases fit TRBD1. CDR3 size: 17 residues. The germline V gene encodes CDR1 MNHEY and CDR2 SVGEGT. J gave up 4 bases and V 5 bases, and 16 bases lay outside the gene matches. CDR3 loop: CASSLDYRDSLRETQYF. As DNA, the CDR3 is TGTGCCAGCAGTCTCGACTACCGGGACAGTTTAAGAGAGACCCAGTACTTC.

This clonotype was seen only a few times. The CDR3 region is CASSYGYSTNEKLFF. In DNA, the CDR3 is TGTGCCAGCAGCTATGGATATTCTACTAATGAAAAACTGTTTTTT. The chain has TRBV9 and TRBJ1-4, with D unclear. The germline V gene has CDR1 SGDLS and CDR2 YYNGEE. The CDR3 has 15 amino acids. The germline V and J ends were trimmed by 4 bases and 2 bases, with 12 bases remaining between them.

The gene calls are TRBV6-2 or TRBV6-3 and TRBJ1-5, with unresolved D. Trimming cost V 2 bases and J 0 bases, with 14 bases left between them. Germline CDR1 MNHEY, CDR2 SVGEGT. The CDR3 runs 17 residues. The CDR3 loop is CASSYRAMGYSNQPQHF. In nucleotides, the CDR3 is TGTGCCAGCAGTTACCGGGCTATGGGCTATAGCAATCAGCCCCAGCATTTT.

The chain is built from TRBV11-1 and TRBJ2-1; 9 bases agree with TRBD2. The CDR3 loop spans 18 amino acids. Germline CDR1 is SGHAT and CDR2 is FQDESV (reference sequence). After removal of 1 base from V and 7 bases from J, the junction contained 14 bases not matched to a gene. CDR3 sequence reads: CASSLVASGMPRWNEQFF. The CDR3 coding sequence is TGTGCCAGCAGCTTAGTGGCTAGCGGGATGCCAAGGTGGAATGAGCAGTTCTTC.

This clonotype has only a few counts. The chain is built from TRBV20-1 and TRBJ2-5, with TRBD2 as a possible D gene (5 bases). The CDR3 contains 15 residues. Germline V gene sequence: CDR1 DFQATT, CDR2 SNEGSKA (reference sequence). V lost 0 bases and J lost 7, with 18 bases in between. The CDR3 is CSARDRRTGLRTQYF. The CDR3 nucleotides are TGCAGTGCTAGAGATAGGAGGACGGGCCTAAGGACCCAGTACTTC.